Here is one TCR beta chain with its context. Its antigen is as yet unknown. Germline assignment: CDR1 MGHRA and CDR2 YSYEKL. The ends lost 3 bases at V and 3 bases at J; junction bases unmatched: 7. The CDR3 has 15 amino acids. The data stem from a study of OX40 agonist ivuxolimab in advanced cancers. Overall study: An anti-OX40 (CD134) antibody with agonistic activity, ivuxolimab, was administered to patients. The dose-escalation cohort was around 83% male, with a mean age of 60 years, ranging roughly 20 to 80.

Findings of the study overall: Clonal expansion by week 6 occurred in CD4+ and CD8+ blood T cells (at 0.1 to 3.0 mg/kg).

Clones were read by immunoSEQ multiplex PCR, and TCRdb kept only the in-frame ones, dropping some. The table includes over 65,000 clones, roughly 93% detected once. This receptor was taken from an adult with an advanced solid tumor such as melanoma, head and neck, liver or kidney cancer. The sample in question was CD4+ or CD8+ T cells sorted from blood, obtained in a trial of the OX40 agonist ivuxolimab. The genes are TRBV4-1 and TRBJ2-7; 8 bases align to TRBD1. CDR3 coding DNA: TGCGCCAGCAGCCAGCCGGGACAGGCGGGCTACGAGCAGTACTTC. Its translation is CASSQPGQAGYEQYF.